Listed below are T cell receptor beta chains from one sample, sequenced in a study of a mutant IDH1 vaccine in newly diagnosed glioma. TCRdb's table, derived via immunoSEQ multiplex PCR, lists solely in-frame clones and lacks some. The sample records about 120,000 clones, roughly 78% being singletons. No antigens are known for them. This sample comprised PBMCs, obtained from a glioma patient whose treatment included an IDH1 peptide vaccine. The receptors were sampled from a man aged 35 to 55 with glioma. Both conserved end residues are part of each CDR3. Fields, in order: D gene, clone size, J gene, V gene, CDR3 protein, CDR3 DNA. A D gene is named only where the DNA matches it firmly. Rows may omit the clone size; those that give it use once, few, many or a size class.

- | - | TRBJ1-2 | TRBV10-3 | CAISLDSYGYTF | TGTGCCATCAGCCTCGACAGTTATGGCTACACCTTC
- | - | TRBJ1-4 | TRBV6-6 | CASSYSAITNEKLFF | TGTGCCAGCAGTTACTCGGCGATAACTAATGAAAAACTGTTTTTT
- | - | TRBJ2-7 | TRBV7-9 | CASSPRDQGYEQYF | TGTGCCAGCAGCCCCAGGGATCAGGGTTACGAGCAGTACTTC
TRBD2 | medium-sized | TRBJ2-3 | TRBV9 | CASSLSGKLDTQYF | TGTGCCAGCAGCTTAAGCGGGAAGTTGGATACGCAGTATTTT
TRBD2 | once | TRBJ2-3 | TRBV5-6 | CASTSGRDTDTQYF | TGTGCCAGCACGAGCGGGAGGGACACAGATACGCAGTATTTT
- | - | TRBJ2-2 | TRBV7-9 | CASRLPGTNTGELFF | TGTGCCAGCAGGTTGCCCGGGACTAACACCGGGGAGCTGTTTTTT
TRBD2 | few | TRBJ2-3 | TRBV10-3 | CAISGLAGADTQYF | TGTGCCATCAGTGGACTAGCGGGAGCAGATACGCAGTATTTT
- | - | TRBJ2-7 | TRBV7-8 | CASSLEGPTLYEQYF | TGTGCCAGCAGCTTAGAGGGACCGACCCTTTACGAGCAGTACTTC
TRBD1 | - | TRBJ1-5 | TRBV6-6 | CASSYGQGARNQPQHF | TGTGCCAGCAGTTATGGACAGGGGGCCCGCAATCAGCCCCAGCATTTT
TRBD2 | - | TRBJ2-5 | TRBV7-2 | CASSFSGRLEETQYF | TGTGCCAGCAGCTTTAGCGGGAGGTTGGAAGAGACCCAGTACTTC
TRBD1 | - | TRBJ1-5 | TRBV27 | CASSSGTGMRDQPQHF | TGTGCCAGCAGTTCAGGGACAGGGATGCGGGATCAGCCCCAGCATTTT
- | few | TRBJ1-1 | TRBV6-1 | CASSRKAVMPEAFF | TGTGCCAGCAGTCGAAAGGCAGTAATGCCTGAAGCTTTCTTT
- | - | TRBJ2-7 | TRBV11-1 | CASSFWTSPYEQYF | TGTGCCAGCAGCTTCTGGACGTCTCCCTACGAGCAGTACTTC
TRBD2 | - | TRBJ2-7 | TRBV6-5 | CASSYSGSGSYEQYF | TGTGCCAGCAGTTACTCGGGTAGCGGGAGCTACGAGCAGTACTTC
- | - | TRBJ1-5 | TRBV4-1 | CASSQDPQHF | TGCGCCAGCAGCCAAGACCCCCAGCATTTT
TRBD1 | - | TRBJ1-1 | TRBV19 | CASSTRDRARDTEAFF | TGTGCCAGTAGTACTCGAGACAGGGCCAGGGACACTGAAGCTTTCTTT
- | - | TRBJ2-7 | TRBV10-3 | CAISDSGDAFHEQYF | TGTGCCATCAGTGATTCGGGGGATGCTTTCCACGAGCAGTACTTC
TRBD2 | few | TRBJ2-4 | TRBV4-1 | CASGAGGSEYF | TGCGCCAGCGGAGCGGGGGGGTCTGAATACTTC
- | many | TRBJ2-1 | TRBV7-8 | CASSRGRGFQQFF | TGTGCCAGCAGCCGGGGCCGGGGGTTTCAGCAGTTCTTC
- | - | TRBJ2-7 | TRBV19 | CASSIVPGSYEQYF | TGTGCCAGTAGTATAGTTCCGGGGAGCTACGAGCAGTACTTC
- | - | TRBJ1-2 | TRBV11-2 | CASSFQPGLNYGYTF | TGTGCCAGCAGCTTCCAACCGGGACTTAACTATGGCTACACCTTC
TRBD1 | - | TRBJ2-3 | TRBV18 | CASSPVRGTGVTDTQYF | TGTGCCAGCTCACCCGTTCGCGGGACAGGGGTCACAGATACGCAGTATTTT
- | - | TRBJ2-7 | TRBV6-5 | CASSYSEGPYEQYF | TGTGCCAGCAGTTACTCGGAGGGGCCCTACGAGCAGTACTTC
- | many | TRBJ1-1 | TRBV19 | CASSIDRSRTGGNTEAFF | TGTGCCAGTAGTATAGATCGTAGCAGAACCGGGGGAAACACTGAAGCTTTCTTT
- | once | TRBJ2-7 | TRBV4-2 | CASSQDQGGAHYEQYF | TGTGCCAGCAGCCAAGATCAGGGGGGGGCTCACTACGAGCAGTACTTC
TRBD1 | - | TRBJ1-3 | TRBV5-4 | CASSLSRTGLASGNTIYF | TGTGCCAGCAGCTTGAGTCGGACAGGGTTGGCATCTGGAAACACCATATATTTT
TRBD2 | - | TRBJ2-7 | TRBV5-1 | CASRLAEYEQYF | TGCGCCAGCAGGCTAGCGGAATACGAGCAGTACTTC
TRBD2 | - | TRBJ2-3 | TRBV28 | CASSLEAGGGDTQYF | TGTGCCAGCAGTTTGGAGGCGGGAGGCGGAGATACGCAGTATTTT
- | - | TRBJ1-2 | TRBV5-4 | CASSATGRDNYGYTF | TGTGCCAGCAGCGCCACAGGGAGAGATAACTATGGCTACACCTTC
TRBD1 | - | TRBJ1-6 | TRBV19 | CASSLDREYNSPLHF | TGTGCCAGTAGTCTCGACAGGGAATATAATTCACCCCTCCACTTT
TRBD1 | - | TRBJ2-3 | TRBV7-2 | CASSGQGSTDTQYF | TGTGCCAGCAGCGGACAGGGTAGCACAGATACGCAGTATTTT
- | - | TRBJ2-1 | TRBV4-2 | CASSQGGAEYNEQFF | TGTGCCAGCAGCCAAGGGGGGGCAGAGTACAATGAGCAGTTCTTC
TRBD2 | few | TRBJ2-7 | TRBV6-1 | CASAVAGTYEQYF | TGTGCCAGCGCGGTAGCGGGAACCTACGAGCAGTACTTC
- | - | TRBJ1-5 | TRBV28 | CASSITNQPQHF | TGTGCCAGCAGTATTACCAATCAGCCCCAGCATTTT
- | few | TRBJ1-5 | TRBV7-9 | CASSDPGGNQPQHF | TGTGCCAGCAGCGATCCGGGAGGTAATCAGCCCCAGCATTTT
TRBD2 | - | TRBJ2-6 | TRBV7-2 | CASSLRLAGASGANVLTF | TGTGCCAGCAGCTTAAGACTAGCGGGGGCCTCTGGGGCCAACGTCCTGACTTTC
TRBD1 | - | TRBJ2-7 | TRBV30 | CAWRDPGTGVYEQYF | TGTGCCTGGAGGGACCCCGGGACAGGGGTCTACGAGCAGTACTTC
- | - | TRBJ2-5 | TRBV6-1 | CASSEGSWKTQYF | TGTGCCAGCAGTGAGGGATCCTGGAAGACCCAGTACTTC
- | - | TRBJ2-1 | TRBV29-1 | CSVEYGANEQFF | TGCAGCGTTGAATACGGAGCCAATGAGCAGTTCTTC
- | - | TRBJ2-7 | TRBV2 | CAGEGVGSYEQYF | TGTGCCGGGGAAGGGGTAGGAAGCTACGAGCAGTACTTC
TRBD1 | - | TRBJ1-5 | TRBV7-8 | CASSSEDRTDQPQHF | TGTGCCAGCAGCTCGGAGGACAGGACCGATCAGCCCCAGCATTTT
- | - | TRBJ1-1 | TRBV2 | CASSRTLNTEALF | TGTGCCAGCAGTCGGACACTGAACACTGAAGCTCTCTTT
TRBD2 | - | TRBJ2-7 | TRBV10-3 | CAITTSPSDEQYF | TGTGCCATCACGACTAGCCCGAGCGACGAGCAGTACTTC
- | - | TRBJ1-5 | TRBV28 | CASSLASGGYSNQPQHF | TGTGCCAGCAGTTTGGCCTCCGGGGGGTATAGCAATCAGCCCCAGCATTTT
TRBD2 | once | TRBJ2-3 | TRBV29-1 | CSVGGVDTQYF | TGCAGCGTCGGGGGGGTAGATACGCAGTATTTT
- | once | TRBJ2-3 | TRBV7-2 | CASSPDTRPTQYF | TGTGCCAGCAGCCCCGACACTAGGCCTACGCAGTATTTT
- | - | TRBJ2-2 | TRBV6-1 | CASSATPGGAGELFF | TGTGCCAGCAGTGCAACCCCGGGGGGCGCCGGGGAGCTGTTTTTT
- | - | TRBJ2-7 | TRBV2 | CATSRGPRGEQYF | TGTGCCACCAGCCGGGGGCCCCGCGGCGAGCAGTACTTC
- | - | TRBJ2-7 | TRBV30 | CAWIRLSSYEQYF | TGTGCCTGGATCAGGTTGAGCTCCTACGAGCAGTACTTC
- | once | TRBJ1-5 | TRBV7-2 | CASRWTRGDQPQHF | TGTGCCAGCAGATGGACAAGGGGCGATCAGCCCCAGCATTTT
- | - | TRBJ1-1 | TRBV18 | CASSPAGENTEAFF | TGTGCCAGCTCACCTGCGGGGGAAAACACTGAAGCTTTCTTT